Following are 29 T cell receptor beta chains from one sample sequenced in a study of cytotoxic CD8 clonotypes in ibrutinib-treated CLL. Some clones are missing from TCRdb's copy, which holds only in-frame ones; the method was immunoSEQ multiplex PCR. There are almost 250,000 clones in the sample; around 70% occur only once, and roughly 14% lies in the top ten. The sequencing here drew on PBMCs, taken after 24 months of ibrutinib treatment. Receptors originate from a human donor with chronic lymphocytic leukemia.

The chain combines TRBV28 with TRBJ2-7; D not certain. The CDR3 length is 14 residues. The germline V gene has CDR1 MDHEN and CDR2 SYDVKM. Trimming took off 1 base at V and 2 bases at J, with 9 bases between the two ends. In DNA, the CDR3 is TGTGCCAGCAGTTTATTGGGTCGCGCCTACGAGCAGTACTTC. This gives the protein CASSLLGRAYEQYF.

In this sample, this clone turned up a few times. The J gene is TRBJ2-1, the V gene TRBV19; the match to TRBD1 covers 8 bases. Germline CDR1 reads LNHDA; CDR2 reads SQIVND (reference sequence). The CDR3 length is 15 residues. The junction had 9 bases not matched to a gene; V was cut back by 4 bases and J by 7 bases. CDR3 nucleotides: TGTGCCAGTAGTACCGGACAGGGTAGTTGGAATGAGCAGTTCTTC. It codes for CASSTGQGSWNEQFF.

The chain joins TRBV6-5 to TRBJ2-7, with 8 bases matching TRBD1. The V segment lost 6 bases and the J segment 0 bases; nucleotides outside the gene matches: 1. The CDR3 length is 13 residues. Germline V gene data show CDR1 as MNHEY and CDR2 as SVGAGI. This CDR3 reads CASRGQASYEQYF. DNA of the CDR3: TGTGCCAGCAGGGGACAGGCCTCCTACGAGCAGTACTTC.

The rearrangement joins TRBV6-5 to TRBJ2-7, with a possible D match to TRBD1 (6 bases). V was pared by 8 bases and J by 2 bases, with 13 bases between. Germline V gives CDR1 MNHEY, CDR2 SVGAGI. The CDR3 is made up of 13 amino acids. The CDR3 DNA sequence: TGTGCCAGCCGTCAGGGGCCCACCTACGAGCAGTACTTC. This gives the protein CASRQGPTYEQYF.

The V gene is TRBV7-2, the J gene TRBJ2-1; D possibly corresponds to TRBD2 (5 bases). The CDR3 contains 13 residues. Trimming stripped 4 bases from V and 7 bases from J, with 11 bases between. Germline assignment: CDR1 SGHTA and CDR2 FQGNSA. CDR3 in DNA: TGTGCCAGCAGCTCCCAGAGGGTGAATGAGCAGTTCTTC. Amino acid sequence: CASSSQRVNEQFF.

This chain connects TRBV4-1 to TRBJ2-5; D assignment may be TRBD1 or TRBD2 (5 bases each). Looked up from germline, CDR1 is MGHRA and CDR2 is YSYEKL. The CDR3 contains 15 residues. V lost 2 bases, J lost 5 bases, and 15 bases lay in between. For the CDR3, the DNA is TGCGCCAGCAGCCAACCCCCGGGGACGGGGGAGACCCAGTACTTC. It is translated as CASSQPPGTGETQYF.

The chain couples TRBV7-2 to TRBJ2-1; 7 positions agree with TRBD2. V lost 6 bases, J lost 6 bases, and 11 bases stayed unmatched. The CDR3 covers 15 residues. Germline assignment: CDR1 SGHTA and CDR2 FQGNSA. In nucleotides, the CDR3 is TGTGCCAGCAGTCGAGATAGCGGGTGGACCAATGAGCAGTTCTTC. It translates to CASSRDSGWTNEQFF.

The J gene is TRBJ2-2, the V gene TRBV7-3, with D unresolved. Germline CDR1 reads SGHTA; CDR2 reads FQGTGA. The length of the CDR3 is 14 residues. V lost 4 bases to trimming and J lost 5 bases, with 11 bases between them. The CDR3 DNA reads as TGTGCCAGCAGCTATGAGAGGCAGACCGGGGAGCTGTTTTTT. The encoded protein is CASSYERQTGELFF.

This chain links TRBV15 with TRBJ2-5; a weak D match, TRBD1 (5 bases). Trimming left V 5 bases short and J 6 bases short, with 16 bases between. CDR1 LNHNV and CDR2 YYDKDF come from the germline V gene (reference sequence). The CDR3 covers 14 residues. The CDR3 sequence is CATSLPFQGKTQYF. CDR3 nucleotide sequence: TGTGCCACCAGCTTACCGTTCCAGGGAAAGACCCAGTACTTC.

The chain combines TRBV4-1 with TRBJ1-2; D unresolved. Deletions cut 5 bases from V and 6 bases from J, with 7 bases between. The CDR3 totals 11 residues. Germline V CDR1 and CDR2: MGHRA, YSYEKL. The CDR3 nucleotides are TGCGCCAGCAGCTACGGAGATGGCTACACCTTC. It is translated as CASSYGDGYTF.

This chain joins TRBV7-9 and TRBJ1-1; D is possibly TRBD1 (5 bases). V was shortened by 4 bases and J by 1 base, with 22 bases between the two germline ends. CDR3 length equals 18 residues. Germline CDR1 and CDR2: SEHNR and FQNEAQ (reference sequence). Here the CDR3 DNA reads TGTGCCAGCAGCTCCGACACCAAGGGGCACCCGAAGAACACTGAAGCTTTCTTT. It encodes CASSSDTKGHPKNTEAFF.

A few counts support this clone. The chain is built from TRBV27 and TRBJ1-1; 9 nucleotides agree with TRBD1. Germline V gene lookup returns CDR1 MNHEY and CDR2 SMNVEV (reference sequence). The CDR3 is made up of 15 amino acids. V gave up 2 bases and J gave up 0 bases; unmatched junction bases: 1. CDR3: CASSLGTGLNTEAFF. The CDR3 coding sequence is TGTGCCAGCAGTTTAGGGACAGGGCTGAACACTGAAGCTTTCTTT.

CDR3 region: CASKGLGGESYGYTF. CDR3 bases: TGTGCCAGTAAAGGTCTTGGGGGGGAATCCTATGGCTACACCTTC. This chain uses TRBV19 with TRBJ1-2, with a weak D call TRBD1 (5 bases). The CDR3 is made up of 15 amino acids. CDR1 LNHDA and CDR2 SQIVND come from the germline V gene (reference sequence). V lost 7 bases to trimming and J lost 4 bases, with 19 bases between them.

The chain uses TRBV28 and TRBJ2-3; D is ambiguous. Trimming left V 2 bases short and J 5 bases short, with 8 bases between. This CDR3 region has 13 residues. Germline CDR1 reads MDHEN; CDR2 reads SYDVKM. The CDR3 loop is CASSLLRRDTQYF. In DNA form, the CDR3 reads TGTGCCAGCAGTTTACTGCGAAGAGATACGCAGTATTTT. The variable domain in full, completed from reference TRBV28 and TRBJ2-3, reads DVKVTQSSRYLVKRTGEKVFLECVQDMDHENMFWYRQDPGLGLRLIYFSYDVKMKEKGDIPEGYSVSREKKERFSLILESASTNQTSMYLCASSLLRRDTQYFGPGTRLTVL.

This clone was counted many times. V and J are TRBV6-5 and TRBJ2-7; the match to TRBD1 covers 10 bases. The CDR3 sequence is 14 residues long. Germline V gives CDR1 MNHEY, CDR2 SVGAGI. V gave up 7 bases and J gave up 4 bases; unmatched junction bases: 7. CDR3: CASKPGQGSYEQYF. For the CDR3, the DNA is TGTGCCAGCAAACCGGGACAGGGGAGTTACGAGCAGTACTTC.

The chain combines TRBV28 with TRBJ2-2; perhaps TRBD1 as D (5 bases). V was clipped by 4 bases and J by 1 base, with 16 bases between them. The V gene's germline CDR1 is MDHEN and CDR2 SYDVKM. The CDR3 extends over 17 amino acids. The CDR3 region is CASSSVLGRKNTGELFF. The CDR3 DNA sequence: TGTGCCAGCAGTTCGGTTTTGGGGCGCAAGAACACCGGGGAGCTGTTTTTT.

This clone was found a few times. This rearrangement joins TRBV10-3 to TRBJ1-2, with a possible D match to TRBD1 (5 bases). This CDR3 is built from 13 residues. The germline CDR1 and CDR2 sequences are ENHRY and SYGVKD. Trimming shortened V by 5 bases and J by 2 bases, and 9 bases separated the two germline ends. The DNA of the CDR3 is TGTGCCATCAGTTCGGGGGTAAACTATGGCTACACCTTC. Translating gives CAISSGVNYGYTF.

This sequence joins TRBV29-1 and TRBJ2-7, with TRBD2 matching 7 bases. The germline V gene has CDR1 SQVTM and CDR2 ANQGSEA. Unmatched junction bases numbered 13, after V lost 4 bases and J lost 4 bases. The CDR3 extends over 15 amino acids. The CDR3 protein is CSVAGGSMWGYEQYF. CDR3 DNA sequence: TGCAGCGTTGCGGGCGGGAGCATGTGGGGATACGAGCAGTACTTC.

This rearrangement joins TRBV12-5 to TRBJ2-2; D is perhaps TRBD1 or TRBD2 (6 bases each). Trimming took 9 bases from V and 4 from J, leaving 15 bases between them. CDR3 length: 14 amino acids. Germline values: CDR1 LGHNT, CDR2 FRNRAP. This CDR3 is CASSRGAGTGELFF. The CDR3 DNA reads as TGTGCTAGCTCTAGGGGGGCGGGCACCGGGGAGCTGTTTTTT.

The chain has TRBV5-1 and TRBJ2-1, with TRBD2 identical over 10 bases. This CDR3 is 19 amino acids long. V lost 7 bases and J lost 5; bases outside the gene matches: 21. The germline V gene encodes CDR1 SGHRS and CDR2 YFSETQ. This chain's CDR3 is CASVGLTSGFSGGNNEQFF. The CDR3 nucleotides are TGCGCCAGCGTTGGGTTGACTAGCGGGTTTTCTGGGGGGAACAATGAGCAGTTCTTC.

Comments on this clone: The sample contains more than one DNA sequence encoding this CDR3. The J gene is TRBJ2-7, the V gene TRBV19; D ambiguous. The CDR3 contains 12 residues. Germline V lookup: CDR1 LNHDA, CDR2 SQIVND (reference sequence). Trimming shortened V by 3 bases and J by 6 bases, and 9 bases separated the two germline ends. The CDR3 coding sequence is TGTGCCAGTAGTATCGGCGGTGGCGAGCAGTACTTC. Protein: CASSIGGGEQYF.

V usage is TRBV29-1 and J usage is TRBJ2-6; TRBD2 aligns across 7 bases. The CDR3 has 15 residues. The V gene end was trimmed by 6 bases and the J gene end by 0 bases; junction bases not matched to a gene: 5. CDR1 is SQVTM, CDR2 ANQGSEA, per germline. The CDR3 DNA is TGCAGCGTCATAGCGGGTGGCTCTGGGGCCAACGTCCTGACTTTC. Amino acids: CSVIAGGSGANVLTF.

This chain links TRBV15 with TRBJ1-2; tentatively, D is TRBD1 (6 bases). Germline CDR1 and CDR2: LNHNV and YYDKDF (reference sequence). There are 14 residues in the CDR3. V gave up 5 bases and J gave up 1 base, with 11 bases separating them. In nucleotides, the CDR3 is TGTGCCACCAGCGGGGACACTAATAACTATGGCTACACCTTC. The encoded protein is CATSGDTNNYGYTF.

The CDR3 reads CASSYSFGYQETQYF. Here the CDR3 DNA reads TGTGCCAGCAGTTACTCCTTCGGGTACCAAGAGACCCAGTACTTC. The chain couples TRBV6-5 to TRBJ2-5; D is unclear. Deletions cut 0 bases from V and 0 bases from J, with 8 bases between. The V gene's germline CDR1 is MNHEY and CDR2 SVGAGI. The CDR3 length is 15 residues.

This clone appeared a single time. The genes are TRBV5-1 and TRBJ2-7, with D possibly TRBD1 on 6 matching bases. Germline CDR1 is SGHRS and CDR2 is YFSETQ. V lost 2 bases and J lost 3, with 18 bases in between. The CDR3 contains 16 residues. The CDR3 DNA reads TGCGCCAGCAGCTTCTCTTTGGACAGCCCTAACTACGAGCAGTACTTC. It encodes CASSFSLDSPNYEQYF.

The rearrangement joins TRBV2 to TRBJ2-3, with 9 bases fitting TRBD2. Germline CDR1 and CDR2: SNHLY and FYNNEI. V was clipped by 7 bases and J by 4 bases; unmatched bases: 9. CDR3 length: 15 residues. CDR3 DNA: TGTGCCAGCAAGTATGTAGCGGGAGAAGCAGATACGCAGTATTTT. This encodes CASKYVAGEADTQYF.

The chain joins TRBV5-1 to TRBJ1-2; D gene ambiguous. This CDR3 spans 13 amino acids. V was trimmed by 0 bases and J by 8 bases, leaving 11 bases between them. The germline V gene encodes CDR1 SGHRS and CDR2 YFSETQ. CDR3 residues: CASSLVGTDGYTF. The CDR3 coding sequence is TGCGCCAGCAGCTTGGTGGGTACGGACGGCTACACCTTC. The variable domain in full, completed from reference TRBV5-1 and TRBJ1-2, reads KAGVTQTPRYLIKTRGQQVTLSCSPISGHRSVSWYQQTPGQGLQFLFEYFSETQRNKGNFPGRFSGRQFSNSRSEMNVSTLELGDSALYLCASSLVGTDGYTFGSGTRLTVV.

The CDR3 DNA reads as TGCGCCAGCAGCCCCCTAGCGGAGCCCTCCTACGAGCAGTACTTC. This codes for CASSPLAEPSYEQYF. The chain joins TRBV5-1 to TRBJ2-7, with 7 nucleotides matching TRBD2. The J segment lost 0 bases and the V segment lost 4 bases, leaving 7 bases of the junction unmatched. The CDR3 loop spans 15 amino acids. From germline, CDR1 is SGHRS and CDR2 YFSETQ.

The V and J genes are TRBV5-1 and TRBJ1-2; unclear D gene. The CDR3 is 12 amino acids. V lost 4 bases, J lost 5 bases, and 9 bases lay in between. Germline V gives CDR1 SGHRS, CDR2 YFSETQ. CDR3 amino acids: CASSLGSYGYTF. CDR3 nucleotide sequence: TGCGCCAGCAGCCTGGGCTCATATGGCTACACCTTC.